Listed below are T cell receptor beta chains from one sample, sequenced in a study of T cells of healthy individuals. In TCRdb, the 5' RACE reads were re-called with MiXCR into one record per CDR3 protein. The sample records about 100,000 distinct CDR3 sequences, 15% to 20% being singletons. The source is a human donor in good health. Each CDR3 is given with its conserved first and last residue. Each record gives: clone size, V gene, D gene, J gene, CDR3 protein, CDR3 DNA. The D gene is left open where the match is weak. Rows may omit the clone size; those that give it use once, few, many or a size class.

few	TRBV4-3	NA	TRBJ2-5	CASSQGAQETQYF	TGCGCCAGCAGCCAGGGGGCCCAAGAGACCCAGTACTTC
few	TRBV20-1	NA	TRBJ2-3	CSARDLRGADTQYF	TGCAGTGCTAGAGATCTCCGGGGAGCAGATACGCAGTATTTT
NA	TRBV11-2	NA	TRBJ2-7	CASSLVTGGYEQYF	TGTGCCAGCAGCTTGGTTACGGGTGGGTACGAGCAGTACTTC
NA	TRBV7-3	NA	TRBJ2-7	CASSLWPAKEQYF	TGTGCCAGCAGCTTATGGCCAGCTAAAGAGCAGTACTTC
few	TRBV20-1	TRBD2	TRBJ2-7	CSAITGLAGGEQYF	TGCAGTGCTATAACCGGCCTAGCGGGAGGAGAGCAGTACTTC
NA	TRBV28	NA	TRBJ2-2	CASSLFPYPGLNTGELFF	TGTGCCAGCAGTTTATTCCCCTACCCGGGACTCAACACCGGGGAGCTGTTTTTT
NA	TRBV6-2/TRBV6-3	NA	TRBJ2-1	CASSRGGNEQFF	TGTGCCAGCAGTAGGGGGGGAAATGAGCAGTTCTTC
NA	TRBV20-1	NA	TRBJ2-5	CSASFFDWGQGETQYF	TGCAGTGCTAGCTTTTTTGATTGGGGCCAGGGAGAGACCCAGTACTTC
few	TRBV4-3	NA	TRBJ2-7	CASSRSSGSYEQYF	TGCGCCAGCAGCCGTAGTTCTGGGAGCTACGAGCAGTACTTC
once	TRBV3-1	NA	TRBJ2-5	CASSQVQQETQYF	TGTGCCAGCAGCCAAGTACAGCAAGAGACCCAGTACTTC
NA	TRBV25-1	NA	TRBJ1-4	CASSDRETGEKLFF	TGTGCCAGCAGTGATAGGGAAACAGGCGAAAAACTGTTTTTT
few	TRBV28	NA	TRBJ2-5	CASNEGGETQYF	TGTGCCAGCAATGAGGGGGGAGAGACCCAGTACTTC
NA	TRBV6-6	TRBD2	TRBJ2-1	CASSYSRTSGRVTNEQFF	TGTGCCAGCAGTTACTCTCGGACTAGCGGGAGGGTAACTAATGAGCAGTTCTTC
many	TRBV20-1	TRBD2	TRBJ2-7	CSARSIAGVWEQYF	TGCAGTGCTAGAAGTATAGCGGGGGTATGGGAGCAGTACTTC
few	TRBV5-6	TRBD2	TRBJ2-1	CASSKAGTRSYNEQFF	TGTGCCAGCAGCAAAGCCGGGACTAGGTCCTACAATGAGCAGTTCTTC
few	TRBV6-6	NA	TRBJ2-7	CASSYGVGTYEQYF	TGTGCCAGCAGTTACGGGGTCGGAACCTACGAGCAGTACTTC
NA	TRBV3-1	NA	TRBJ1-2	CASSHHTGGYTF	TGTGCCAGCAGCCATCATACCGGTGGCTACACCTTC
few	TRBV3-1	NA	TRBJ2-2	CASSQGGVREELFF	TGTGCCAGCAGCCAAGGCGGGGTCAGGGAGGAGCTGTTTTTT
NA	TRBV6-2/TRBV6-3	NA	TRBJ2-5	CASSYGTQYF	TGTGCCAGCAGTTACGGGACCCAGTACTTC
NA	TRBV29-1	NA	TRBJ2-3	CSVEVLTPSTDTQYF	TGCAGCGTTGAGGTGTTAACTCCTAGCACAGATACGCAGTATTTT
NA	TRBV7-2	TRBD2	TRBJ2-3	CASSLAGTRPPGTDTQYF	TGTGCCAGCAGCTTAGCTGGGACTAGACCCCCCGGCACAGATACGCAGTATTTT
NA	TRBV11-3	NA	TRBJ2-1	CASSLAAEGYNEQFF	TGTGCCAGCAGCTTAGCCGCCGAGGGGTACAATGAGCAGTTCTTC
many	TRBV12-3/TRBV12-4	TRBD1	TRBJ2-1	CASSPGDSQSNEQFF	TGTGCCAGCAGCCCCGGGGACAGCCAGAGTAATGAGCAGTTCTTC
many	TRBV12-3/TRBV12-4	NA	TRBJ1-2	CASSFYNYGYTF	TGTGCCAGCAGTTTTTATAACTATGGCTACACCTTC
NA	TRBV15	TRBD2	TRBJ2-5	CATSRGSLAGGKGETQYF	TGTGCCACCAGCAGAGGGTCACTAGCGGGAGGGAAAGGAGAGACCCAGTACTTC
NA	TRBV28	NA	TRBJ1-4	CASSLTGISTNEKLFF	TGTGCCAGCAGTTTGACGGGGATTTCAACTAATGAAAAACTGTTTTTT
NA	TRBV5-6	NA	TRBJ2-2	CASSLSIRGELFF	TGTGCCAGCAGCTTGTCTATCAGAGGGGAGCTGTTTTTT
few	TRBV6-5	NA	TRBJ2-7	CASRAKDSLTYEQYF	TGTGCCAGCAGGGCTAAGGACAGCTTAACCTACGAGCAGTACTTC
NA	TRBV7-2	TRBD1	TRBJ2-5	CVSSIDREETQYF	TGTGTCAGCAGCATCGACAGGGAAGAGACCCAGTACTTC
once	TRBV7-2	NA	TRBJ1-3	CASSLAGEGNTIYF	TGTGCCAGCAGCTTAGCAGGGGAGGGAAACACCATATATTTT
few	TRBV3-1	NA	TRBJ1-4	CASSRRRTNEKLFF	TGTGCCAGCAGCCGCCGGCGGACTAATGAAAAACTGTTTTTT
many	TRBV7-9	TRBD1	TRBJ1-1	CASSLGGTGGPLNAMNTEAFF	TGTGCCAGCAGCTTAGGTGGGACAGGGGGTCCCCTCAATGCTATGAACACTGAAGCTTTCTTT
NA	TRBV10-3	NA	TRBJ2-6	CAIRDSIGAGANVLTF	TGTGCCATCAGGGACTCCATAGGGGCTGGGGCCAACGTCCTGACTTTC
NA	TRBV5-8	NA	TRBJ1-2	CASSLNGIFDGYTF	TGTGCCAGCAGCTTGAACGGGATATTCGATGGCTACACCTTC
many	TRBV20-1	TRBD1	TRBJ2-1	CSARDPTGGYNEQFF	TGCAGTGCTAGAGATCCGACAGGGGGCTACAATGAGCAGTTCTTC
NA	TRBV7-9	NA	TRBJ2-1	CASSRQGPNEQFF	TGTGCCAGCAGCCGGCAGGGCCCCAATGAGCAGTTCTTC
few	TRBV20-1	TRBD2	TRBJ2-3	CSARLLAGGRDTQYF	TGCAGTGCTAGATTACTAGCGGGAGGTAGAGATACGCAGTATTTT
NA	TRBV5-1	NA	TRBJ2-7	CASSPKLGLPEQYF	TGCGCCAGCAGCCCGAAATTAGGACTCCCTGAGCAGTACTTC
NA	TRBV7-9	TRBD1	TRBJ1-4	CASSHPGTVEKLFF	TGTGCCAGCAGCCATCCCGGGACAGTCGAAAAACTGTTTTTT
NA	TRBV20-1	TRBD1	TRBJ2-1	CSGTDRDPYNEQFF	TGCAGTGGGACCGACAGGGACCCCTACAATGAGCAGTTCTTC
many	TRBV7-8	TRBD1	TRBJ1-5	CASSLETGERPQHF	TGTGCCAGCAGCTTAGAGACAGGGGAGAGGCCCCAGCATTTT
many	TRBV5-1	NA	TRBJ1-5	CASSLGVGQPQHF	TGCGCCAGCAGCTTGGGGGTGGGGCAGCCCCAGCATTTT
NA	TRBV19	TRBD1	TRBJ2-2	CASSMRQGASGELFF	TGTGCCAGTAGTATGCGACAGGGGGCTTCCGGGGAGCTGTTTTTT
few	TRBV11-1	TRBD2	TRBJ2-1	CASSSKGTSGSNEQFF	TGTGCCAGCAGCTCGAAAGGGACTAGCGGGAGCAATGAGCAGTTCTTC
NA	TRBV11-1	NA	TRBJ2-1	CASGDWSYNEQFF	TGTGCCAGCGGGGACTGGTCCTACAATGAGCAGTTCTTC
few	TRBV18	NA	TRBJ2-1	CASSTLGHEQFF	TGTGCCAGCTCAACCCTTGGGCATGAGCAGTTCTTC
NA	TRBV9	NA	TRBJ2-7	CASSVDAREEQYF	TGTGCCAGCAGCGTGGACGCAAGGGAAGAGCAGTACTTC
many	TRBV12-3/TRBV12-4	NA	TRBJ2-7	CASSLLEGIEQYF	TGTGCCAGCAGTTTACTAGAGGGAATCGAGCAGTACTTC
NA	TRBV7-9	TRBD1	TRBJ1-3	CASSSGGSGNTIYF	TGTGCCAGCAGCTCAGGGGGTTCTGGAAACACCATATATTTT
NA	TRBV2	NA	TRBJ1-1	CASNQYAGATEAFF	TGTGCCAGCAATCAATACGCTGGGGCCACTGAAGCTTTCTTT
NA	TRBV27	NA	TRBJ2-1	CASSFIGGRWNEQFF	TGTGCCAGCAGTTTTATAGGGGGGCGGTGGAATGAGCAGTTCTTC
NA	TRBV10-3	NA	TRBJ1-6	CAISERASSYNSPLHF	TGTGCCATCAGTGAGCGGGCAAGCTCCTATAATTCACCCCTCCACTTT
many	TRBV20-1	NA	TRBJ1-2	CSASDRNYGYTF	TGCAGTGCTAGCGATAGGAACTATGGCTACACCTTC
few	TRBV6-4	NA	TRBJ2-1	CASSDSAGSDEQFF	TGTGCCAGCAGTGACTCGGCAGGAAGCGATGAGCAGTTCTTC
many	TRBV28	NA	TRBJ1-1	CATHRGVTEAFF	TGTGCCACCCATAGGGGAGTCACTGAAGCTTTCTTT
few	TRBV29-1	NA	TRBJ2-1	CSVDDKTRNEQFF	TGCAGCGTTGATGATAAGACCAGGAATGAGCAGTTCTTC
few	TRBV4-1	NA	TRBJ2-7	CASSQVGRGVYEQYF	TGCGCCAGCAGCCAAGTAGGACGAGGTGTCTACGAGCAGTACTTC
few	TRBV28	NA	TRBJ1-6	CASLQRVAGVNSPLHF	TGTGCCAGCCTTCAAAGGGTGGCGGGTGTCAATTCACCCCTCCACTTT
NA	TRBV6-2/TRBV6-3	TRBD1	TRBJ1-1	CASSSQGSATEAFF	TGTGCCAGCAGTTCACAGGGGTCGGCCACTGAAGCTTTCTTT